Shown below are 32 T cell receptor beta chains from a single sample sequenced in a study of post-analysis software for immune sequencing data (dated by TCRdb to 2014 to 2015). The full study reports these points: Significantly higher frequencies in patients than in controls were found for several TRBV segments, including TRBV5-6, TRBV5-1 and TRBV20-1.

These receptors lack a known antigen. Receptors were amplified or captured by PCR. The sequencer was an Illumina HiSeq 2500. To reduce PCR and sequencing biases, unique molecular identifiers were built into the TCR beta cDNA libraries. The public sequencing data were trimmed at Q25 with fastp and processed into clonotypes with MiXCR by TCRdb, which kept only in-frame beta chains. Identical CDR3 protein sequences are pooled into one entry, listed with their most common genes and DNA. This sample holds fewer than 600,000 distinct CDR3 sequences; around 40% were observed only once. 9% to 13% of the sample rests with the top ten. The specimen was blood. Every receptor here comes from a girl aged 5-17 years with multiple sclerosis.

This clonotype was detected a few times. J is TRBJ2-1 and V is TRBV20-1, with D perhaps TRBD2 (6 bases). In germline, CDR1 is DFQATT, CDR2 SNEGSKA (reference sequence). V gave up 0 bases and J gave up 15 bases, with 12 bases separating them. The CDR3 runs to 11 residues. This CDR3 is CSARDRLVGFF. Written as DNA, the CDR3 is TGCAGTGCTAGAGATCGACTAGTAGGGTTCTTC.

The chain uses TRBV7-9 and TRBJ2-7; the match to TRBD2 covers 11 bases. The germline CDR1 and CDR2 sequences are SEHNR and FQNEAQ (reference sequence). This CDR3 is built from 15 residues. The V and J ends lost 4 bases and 4 bases, in that order; junction bases with no gene match: 6. The CDR3 reads CASSSYTSGSYEQYF. CDR3 coding DNA: TGTGCCAGCAGCTCCTATACTAGCGGGAGTTACGAGCAGTACTTC.

This clonotype came up a few times. The CDR3 sequence: CASSTNRGSNYGYTF. CDR3 nucleotide sequence: TGTGCCAGTAGTACCAACAGGGGATCTAACTATGGCTACACCTTC. The chain is built from TRBV19 and TRBJ1-2, with 7 bases aligning to TRBD1. CDR1 LNHDA and CDR2 SQIVND come from the germline V gene (reference sequence). J gave up 0 bases and V 4 bases, and 5 bases lay outside the gene matches. The length of the CDR3 is 15 residues.

The chain combines TRBV5-1 with TRBJ2-4, with 8 bases identical to TRBD2. Unmatched junction bases numbered 7, after V lost 5 bases and J lost 3 bases. CDR3 length equals 15 residues. Per germline, CDR1 SGHRS and CDR2 YFSETQ. The CDR3 sequence: CASRSGLEIKNIQYF. CDR3 coding DNA: TGCGCCAGCAGGTCGGGACTAGAAATCAAAAACATTCAGTACTTC.

This chain connects TRBV7-2 to TRBJ2-5; D is possibly TRBD1 or TRBD2 (5 bases each). Trimming cost V 5 bases and J 9 bases, with 10 bases left between them. The CDR3 length is 11 residues. Germline loops: CDR1 SGHTA, CDR2 FQGNSA. The CDR3 DNA follows: TGTGCCAGCAGCGAACGGGGCCCCCAGTACTTC. Translation: CASSERGPQYF.

The CDR3: CASSTTGKQFF. The CDR3 DNA is TGTGCCAGCAGTACCACTGGAAAGCAGTTCTTC. This rearrangement joins TRBV2 to TRBJ2-1, with D unclear. CDR1 and CDR2 (germline): SNHLY, FYNNEI. The CDR3 consists of 11 residues. Trimming took 5 bases from V and 11 from J, leaving 10 bases between them.

CDR3 protein: CASSRDRIGGEGTEAFF. The CDR3 nucleotides are TGTGCCAGCAGCCGGGACCGGATAGGGGGAGAAGGCACTGAAGCTTTCTTT. This chain connects TRBV14 to TRBJ1-1; tentative D call: TRBD1 (6 bases). Germline V CDR1 and CDR2: SGHDN, FVKESK. V gave up 4 bases and J gave up 4 bases, with 22 bases separating them. The CDR3 covers 17 residues.

The V gene is TRBV10-3, the J gene TRBJ2-7; D ambiguous. Per the germline V gene, CDR1 is ENHRY and CDR2 is SYGVKD. The V end lost 0 bases, the J end lost 2 bases, and 11 bases lay between the germline ends. This CDR3 has 15 amino acids. CDR3 sequence reads: CAISESKRGTYEQYF. CDR3 DNA: TGTGCCATCAGTGAGTCGAAGCGCGGTACCTACGAGCAGTACTTC.

This clonotype came up once. The chain links TRBV20-1 to TRBJ2-5; the D is unclear. V was cut by 8 bases and J by 4 bases, with 29 bases left in between. CDR1 is DFQATT and CDR2 is SNEGSKA in the germline V gene (reference sequence). CDR3 size: 17 residues. The CDR3 loop is CSTNDKGRRPSGETQYF. Here the CDR3 DNA reads TGCAGTACTAACGACAAGGGAAGACGCCCCAGTGGAGAGACCCAGTACTTC.

The chain uses TRBV12-3 or TRBV12-4 and TRBJ2-7; 9 bases map to TRBD2. J gave up 0 bases and V 2 bases, and 17 bases lay outside the gene matches. The CDR3 length is 20 residues. The CDR3 is CASSLSWPGLAVLNSYEQYF. CDR3 coding DNA: TGTGCCAGCAGTTTATCGTGGCCGGGACTAGCCGTTTTAAACTCCTACGAGCAGTACTTC.

Of note for this clonotype: Mismatch with germline at one junction end may stem from a read error. This rearrangement joins TRBV28 to TRBJ1-1; 9 bases are a match to TRBD1. Germline CDR1 is MDHEN and CDR2 is SYDVKM. CDR3 length equals 14 residues. CDR3 region: CASSLDRGATETFF. The CDR3 DNA reads TGTGCCAGCAGTCTTGACAGGGGGGCCACTGAAACTTTCTTT. Using reference TRBV28 and TRBJ1-1 for the parts outside the CDR3, the full variable domain is DVKVTQSSRYLVKRTGEKVFLECVQDMDHENMFWYRQDPGLGLRLIYFSYDVKMKEKGDIPEGYSVSREKKERFSLILESASTNQTSMYLCASSLDRGATETFFGQGTRLTVV.

In this sample, this clonotype turned up a few times. The chain uses TRBV6-5 and TRBJ2-1; D gene ambiguous. Trimming left V 7 bases short and J 4 bases short, with 11 bases between. The CDR3 runs 13 residues. Germline lookup yields CDR1 MNHEY and CDR2 SVGAGI. The CDR3 DNA is TGTGCCAGCACGCGGAGTTCATACAATGAGCAGTTCTTC. This encodes CASTRSSYNEQFF.

This chain joins TRBV5-1 and TRBJ2-1; a possible D gene is TRBD2 (6 bases). Looked up from germline, CDR1 is SGHRS and CDR2 is YFSETQ. The CDR3 covers 14 residues. V lost 3 bases, J lost 4 bases, and 11 bases lay in between. CDR3 in amino acids: CASSWGERYNEQFF. Here the CDR3 DNA reads TGCGCCAGCAGCTGGGGGGAGCGATACAATGAGCAGTTCTTC. Filled out from reference TRBV5-1 and TRBJ2-1, the complete variable domain reads KAGVTQTPRYLIKTRGQQVTLSCSPISGHRSVSWYQQTPGQGLQFLFEYFSETQRNKGNFPGRFSGRQFSNSRSEMNVSTLELGDSALYLCASSWGERYNEQFFGPGTRLTVL.

This clonotype was observed once. V is TRBV10-2 and J is TRBJ2-5; 7 nucleotides agree with TRBD2. The CDR3 has 13 residues. Germline V gene lookup returns CDR1 WSHSY and CDR2 SAAADI. V shed 2 bases, J shed 7 bases, and the junction held 4 bases outside the gene matches. The CDR3 loop reads CASSEGGEGTQYF. The CDR3 DNA is TGCGCCAGCAGTGAGGGGGGGGAAGGGACCCAGTACTTC.

V gene TRBV28 combines with J gene TRBJ2-7; D gene ambiguous. Germline V gene data show CDR1 as MDHEN and CDR2 as SYDVKM. The CDR3 is 16 amino acids. V lost 5 bases to trimming and J lost 0 bases, with 17 bases between them. The chain's CDR3 is CASSPHEKSSSYEQYF. The CDR3 bases are TGTGCCAGCAGTCCTCATGAAAAGTCTAGCTCCTACGAGCAGTACTTC.

The chain is built from TRBV6-1 and TRBJ2-7; 9 nucleotides line up with TRBD2. Germline assignment: CDR1 MNHNS and CDR2 SASEGT. V lost 2 bases and J lost 2; bases outside the gene matches: 10. The CDR3 contains 17 residues. The CDR3 protein is CASSERTSAQPPYEQYF. The CDR3 coding sequence is TGTGCCAGCAGTGAAAGGACTAGCGCACAACCTCCCTACGAGCAGTACTTC.

The J gene is TRBJ2-1, the V gene TRBV20-1; D is uncertain. Per germline, CDR1 DFQATT and CDR2 SNEGSKA (reference sequence). V gave up 0 bases and J gave up 8 bases, with 17 bases separating them. CDR3 size: 15 residues. CDR3 nucleotide sequence: TGCAGTGCTAGAGATGTTAGGGTGTTTGGCGATGAGCAGTTCTTC. Its translation is CSARDVRVFGDEQFF.

This clonotype was picked up a small number of times. The chain recombines TRBV4-1 with TRBJ2-7; weak D call: TRBD1 (6 bases). The CDR3 totals 17 residues. Germline CDR1 reads MGHRA; CDR2 reads YSYEKL. V was shortened by 1 base and J by 7 bases, with 23 bases between the two germline ends. CDR3 residues: CASSQVTGPYGDGEQYF. The CDR3 DNA follows: TGCGCCAGCAGCCAAGTAACAGGGCCTTACGGAGATGGGGAGCAGTACTTC.

This clonotype was observed a handful of times. This rearrangement joins TRBV20-1 to TRBJ2-3; no clear D. This CDR3 is 15 amino acids long. With 1 base removed from V and 0 bases from J, the gap between germline ends came to 11 bases. Germline CDR1 is DFQATT and CDR2 is SNEGSKA (reference sequence). The CDR3 sequence: CSARVLAPSTDTQYF. The CDR3 DNA is TGCAGTGCTAGAGTCCTGGCGCCTAGCACAGATACGCAGTATTTT.

The genes are TRBV6-6 and TRBJ2-7, with 10 bases aligning to TRBD2. This CDR3 comprises 14 residues. Germline CDR1 MNHNY, CDR2 SVGAGI (reference sequence). J gave up 4 bases and V 6 bases, and 6 bases lay outside the gene matches. The CDR3 DNA is TGTGCCAGCAGGTCCCCTAGCGGGAGTTACGAGCAGTACTTC. Translating it yields CASRSPSGSYEQYF.

Comment on this clonotype: Since the CDR3 does not end with the conserved phenylalanine or tryptophan, this likely comes from a read error. This chain uses TRBV7-9 with TRBJ2-3; the D gene is possibly TRBD1 (6 bases). CDR3 length equals 16 residues. V lost 5 bases and J 1 base, leaving 16 bases between the germline ends. In germline, CDR1 is SEHNR, CDR2 FQNEAQ (reference sequence). This CDR3 is CASSLRTVGGTDTQYV. The CDR3 bases are TGTGCCAGCAGCCTGCGGACAGTCGGCGGCACAGATACGCAGTATGTT.

The sample holds a few counts of this clonotype. This rearrangement joins TRBV24-1 to TRBJ2-1, with D perhaps matching TRBD2 (6 bases). The V gene's germline CDR1 is KGHDR and CDR2 SFDVKD. The CDR3 has 15 amino acids. V lost 3 bases to trimming and J lost 5 bases, with 13 bases between them. CDR3 DNA sequence: TGTGCCACCAGTGATCCCGGGCGGGACGACAATGAGCAGTTCTTC. It encodes CATSDPGRDDNEQFF.

The chain combines TRBV28 with TRBJ2-7; a weak D match, TRBD1 (6 bases). The CDR3 has 15 amino acids. Looked up from germline, CDR1 is MDHEN and CDR2 is SYDVKM. Trimming took 2 bases from V and 0 from J, leaving 11 bases between them. The CDR3 region is CASSLEGHSSYEQYF. CDR3 nucleotides: TGTGCCAGCAGTTTAGAGGGACACAGCTCCTACGAGCAGTACTTC.

This sequence joins TRBV4-1 and TRBJ2-1; 8 bases line up with TRBD2. Germline-derived CDR1 and CDR2 are MGHRA and YSYEKL. This CDR3 is built from 13 residues. The V segment lost 1 base and the J segment 10 bases; nucleotides outside the gene matches: 3. CDR3: CASSQGLAIEQFF. Here the CDR3 DNA reads TGCGCCAGCAGCCAAGGACTAGCGATAGAGCAGTTCTTC.

The J gene is TRBJ2-1, the V gene TRBV6-5; a weak D match, TRBD2 (6 bases). This CDR3 contains 14 residues. Germline CDR1 is MNHEY and CDR2 is SVGAGI. Trimming took 4 bases from V and 5 from J, leaving 12 bases between them. CDR3 protein: CASSSGRVNNEQFF. DNA of the CDR3: TGTGCCAGCAGTTCCGGGAGAGTCAACAATGAGCAGTTCTTC.

The DNA of the CDR3 is TGTGCCAGCAGCTTGGCCCTCGAGTACAGGGGGAGCGAGCAGTACTTC. It encodes CASSLALEYRGSEQYF. The V call is TRBV5-5, the J call TRBJ2-5; TRBD1 agrees at 8 bases. Matching the DNA end better, TRBJ2-7 makes the J call doubtful. CDR3 length equals 16 residues. CDR1 and CDR2 from the germline V gene are SGHKS and YYEKEE (reference sequence).

This clonotype was recorded once. V usage is TRBV2 and J usage is TRBJ1-5; TRBD1 agrees at 8 bases. J lost 7 bases, V lost 5 bases, and 7 bases had no gene match. CDR3 length equals 14 residues. Germline CDR1 and CDR2: SNHLY and FYNNEI. Here the CDR3 reads CASSIGQGRQPQHF. CDR3 nucleotides: TGTGCCAGCAGTATTGGACAGGGTAGGCAGCCCCAGCATTTT.

The rearrangement uses TRBV21-1 and TRBJ2-3; the D call TRBD2 from the table was never checked on the DNA. TRBV21-1 is noted as a pseudogene. This CDR3 contains 18 residues. DNA for the CDR3: TGTGCCAGCAGCAAAGCCGCCGTGAGAGGACTTCGCACAGATACGCAGTATTTT. This codes for CASSKAAVRGLRTDTQYF.

The rearrangement links TRBV5-1 to TRBJ2-7; D perhaps matches TRBD2 (6 bases). V was cut by 7 bases and J by 2 bases, with 13 bases left in between. Germline assignment: CDR1 SGHRS and CDR2 YFSETQ. CDR3 size: 13 residues. The DNA for the CDR3 is TGCGCCAGCCGTCACGGGAGCCCCTACGAGCAGTACTTC. Translation: CASRHGSPYEQYF.

This clonotype was seen a few times. This sequence joins TRBV7-9 and TRBJ2-1, with D tentatively TRBD2 (5 bases). The germline CDR1 and CDR2 sequences are SEHNR and FQNEAQ (reference sequence). Trimming took 3 bases from V and 8 from J, leaving 20 bases between them. This CDR3 contains 16 residues. The CDR3 here is CASSFDVAPRIHEQFF. CDR3 DNA: TGTGCCAGCAGCTTTGATGTAGCGCCCCGAATTCATGAGCAGTTCTTC.

V usage is TRBV6-5 and J usage is TRBJ2-5; 15 bases fit TRBD2. Germline V gene data show CDR1 as MNHEY and CDR2 as SVGAGI. This CDR3 comprises 15 residues. Germline trimming cut 2 bases from V and 10 bases from J; bases unmatched to any gene: 5. The CDR3 here is CASSYGLAGGSDQYF. CDR3 nucleotides: TGTGCCAGCAGTTACGGACTAGCGGGAGGGTCGGACCAGTACTTC.

The J gene is TRBJ2-3, the V gene TRBV4-2, with TRBD2 matching over 8 bases. The J segment lost 1 base and the V segment lost 1 base, leaving 4 bases of the junction unmatched. The length of the CDR3 is 16 residues. Germline lookup yields CDR1 LGHNA and CDR2 YNFKEQ. The CDR3: CASSQGAGAGTDTQYF. As DNA, the CDR3 is TGTGCCAGCAGCCAAGGAGCGGGAGCTGGCACAGATACGCAGTATTTT.